These 19 T cell receptor beta chains originate from one sample sequenced in a study of CD8 T cells in ankylosing spondylitis (dated by TCRdb to between 2016 and 2019). Library method: 5' RACE. This sample was sequenced with an Illumina HiSeq 2500. TCRdb passed the public sequencing reads through fastp at Q25 and MiXCR, retaining productive beta sequences. Under each unique CDR3 protein, matching rows form one entry showing the most common genes and DNA. In this sample the table shows hundreds of thousands of distinct CDR3 sequences, around 7.8% of which occur a single time. Around 7% of the sample lies in the top ten. The sample comprised blood, either unsorted or a sorted T cell fraction (not recorded which). The receptors come from a male donor with ankylosing spondylitis or in good health (not recorded which).

This clonotype was counted many times. The chain employs TRBV7-2 and TRBJ2-3, with D uncertain. CDR3 length: 12 residues. Germline loops: CDR1 SGHTA, CDR2 FQGNSA. Trimming removed 5 bases at V and 10 bases at J, with 13 bases between. CDR3 bases: TGTGCCAGCAGCCACCCTAGTTTCGCGCAGTATTTT. Its protein product is CASSHPSFAQYF.

This clonotype was seen repeatedly, ten times or more. The rearrangement joins TRBV4-1 to TRBJ2-3; a possible D gene is TRBD2 (6 bases). V was pared by 6 bases and J by 3 bases, with 13 bases between. Per germline, CDR1 MGHRA and CDR2 YSYEKL. The length of the CDR3 is 14 residues. The CDR3 region is CASRDGGRTDTQYF. In DNA, the CDR3 is TGCGCCAGCAGGGACGGGGGACGGACAGATACGCAGTATTTT.

At least ten counts were recorded for this clonotype. The genes are TRBV10-3 and TRBJ2-2; D assignment may be TRBD1 or TRBD2 (5 bases each). There are 14 residues in the CDR3. Germline V gene sequence: CDR1 ENHRY, CDR2 SYGVKD. V lost 7 bases and J lost 7, with 16 bases in between. The DNA of the CDR3 is TGTGCCATCACCGACGGGGCACCCGGCGGGGAGCTGTTTTTT. Protein product: CAITDGAPGGELFF.

The CDR3 region is CASSLDQFSYEQYF. The CDR3 DNA reads as TGTGCCAGCAGCTTAGATCAGTTCTCCTACGAGCAGTACTTC. This chain uses TRBV11-2 with TRBJ2-7, with unresolved D. Trimming took off 0 bases at V and 0 bases at J, with 6 bases between the two ends. Germline assignment: CDR1 SGHAT and CDR2 FQNNGV. This CDR3 has 14 amino acids.

This clonotype has ten or more counts. The chain employs TRBV3-1 and TRBJ1-3, with TRBD1 matching 7 bases. V lost 4 bases and J lost 6; bases outside the gene matches: 3. Germline loops: CDR1 LGHDT, CDR2 YNNKEL (reference sequence). CDR3 length: 13 amino acids. The CDR3, as DNA: TGTGCCAGCAGCCCGGGACAGATAAACACCATATATTTT. Its protein is CASSPGQINTIYF. The variable domain in full, with the rest retrieved from reference TRBV3-1 and TRBJ1-3, is DTAVSQTPKYLVTQMGNDKSIKCEQNLGHDTMYWYKQDSKKFLKIMFSYNNKELIINETVPNRFSPKSPDKAHLNLHINSLELGDSAVYFCASSPGQINTIYFGEGSWLTVV.

This clonotype was counted at least ten times. The gene calls are TRBV12-3 or TRBV12-4 and TRBJ1-1; the D is unclear. This CDR3 is built from 13 residues. V lost 0 bases to trimming and J lost 3 bases, with 5 bases between them. The CDR3 protein is CASSLARHTEAFF. CDR3 DNA sequence: TGTGCCAGCAGTTTAGCGCGGCACACTGAAGCTTTCTTT.

This clonotype was observed many times. The chain employs TRBV6-4 and TRBJ2-3, with D hard to call. V lost 0 bases to trimming and J lost 1 base, with 5 bases between them. This CDR3 has 14 amino acids. CDR1 is MRHNA and CDR2 is SNTAGT in the germline V gene. This chain's CDR3 is CASSDSPGTDTQYF. For the CDR3, the DNA is TGTGCCAGCAGTGACTCACCGGGCACAGATACGCAGTATTTT.

The rearrangement joins TRBV7-6 to TRBJ2-2; TRBD1 is a possible D gene (6 bases). V was shortened by 6 bases and J by 6 bases, with 14 bases between the two germline ends. CDR3 length: 14 amino acids. In germline, CDR1 is SGHVS, CDR2 FNYEAQ. This chain's CDR3 is CASRPGDGPGELFF. As DNA, the CDR3 is TGTGCCAGCAGACCAGGGGACGGTCCCGGGGAGCTGTTTTTT. Full variable domain (remainder filled in from reference TRBV7-6 and TRBJ2-2): GAGVSQSPRYKVTKRGQDVALRCDPISGHVSLYWYRQALGQGPEFLTYFNYEAQQDKSGLPNDRFSAERPEGSISTLTIQRTEQRDSAMYRCASRPGDGPGELFFGEGSRLTVL.

CDR3 sequence: CASSQLIDYGYTF. The CDR3 DNA sequence: TGTGCCAGCAGCCAACTAATCGACTATGGCTACACCTTC. The V and J genes are TRBV12-3 or TRBV12-4 and TRBJ1-2; D not resolved. This CDR3 is built from 13 residues. The V end lost 6 bases, the J end lost 3 bases, and 11 bases lay between the germline ends.

The chain combines TRBV30 with TRBJ1-1, with TRBD1 matching over 8 bases. The CDR3 covers 13 residues. Losses at the gene ends were 3 bases for V and 5 bases for J; bases not matched to a gene: 5. Germline V gene lookup returns CDR1 GTSNPN and CDR2 SVGIG (reference sequence). For the CDR3, the DNA is TGTGCCTGGAGCCCAGGGGGCGAGACTGAAGCTTTCTTT. Its protein is CAWSPGGETEAFF.

This clonotype appeared many times. The rearrangement uses TRBV20-1 and TRBJ2-6, with D uncertain. With 6 bases removed from V and 0 bases from J, the gap between germline ends came to 9 bases. CDR3 length: 14 residues. Germline CDR1 reads DFQATT; CDR2 reads SNEGSKA (reference sequence). The CDR3 protein is CSAGAGSGANVLTF. The CDR3, as DNA: TGCAGTGCCGGAGCTGGCTCTGGGGCCAACGTCCTGACTTTC.

This clonotype occurred many times. The chain recombines TRBV5-1 with TRBJ2-2, with D perhaps being TRBD1 or TRBD2 (5 bases each). CDR1 is SGHRS, CDR2 YFSETQ, per germline. The CDR3 has 15 amino acids. Deletions cut 6 bases from V and 4 bases from J, with 16 bases between. CDR3 sequence reads: CASKQGGTGTGELFF. CDR3 nucleotides: TGCGCCAGCAAACAAGGTGGGACGGGCACCGGGGAGCTGTTTTTT. Complete variable domain (other parts from reference TRBV5-1 and TRBJ2-2): KAGVTQTPRYLIKTRGQQVTLSCSPISGHRSVSWYQQTPGQGLQFLFEYFSETQRNKGNFPGRFSGRQFSNSRSEMNVSTLELGDSALYLCASKQGGTGTGELFFGEGSRLTVL.

This clonotype appeared many times. This chain uses TRBV27 with TRBJ1-5; D is uncertain. The CDR3 spans 16 residues. The germline gives CDR1 MNHEY, CDR2 SMNVEV (reference sequence). Trimming cost V 6 bases and J 0 bases, with 15 bases left between them. The CDR3 protein is CASSLQPPGSNQPQHF. The CDR3 DNA follows: TGTGCCAGCAGCTTACAACCTCCAGGTAGCAATCAGCCCCAGCATTTT.

Only a few counts were recorded for this clonotype. The rearrangement joins TRBV7-9 to TRBJ2-5, with D possibly matching TRBD1 (5 bases). Trimming removed 5 bases at V and 2 bases at J, with 12 bases between. This CDR3 comprises 14 residues. CDR1 and CDR2 (germline): SEHNR, FQNEAQ (reference sequence). The CDR3 nucleotides are TGTGCCAGCAGCAAAGGACACCGACAAGAGACCCAGTACTTC. Translating gives CASSKGHRQETQYF.

V is TRBV12-3 or TRBV12-4 and J is TRBJ2-2; possibly TRBD2 for D (6 bases). The CDR3 runs to 12 residues. V lost 5 bases, J lost 8 bases, and 9 bases lay in between. In DNA form, the CDR3 reads TGTGCCAGCAGTCCGCGGGGAGGGGAGCTGTTTTTT. Amino acids: CASSPRGGELFF.

This clonotype was counted many times. The rearrangement links TRBV20-1 to TRBJ2-1, with 10 bases aligning to TRBD2. This CDR3 is built from 17 residues. Germline lookup yields CDR1 DFQATT and CDR2 SNEGSKA (reference sequence). The V and J ends lost 0 bases and 8 bases, in that order; junction bases with no gene match: 13. The CDR3 nucleotides are TGCAGTGCTAGAGATTTCCAGCGGGAGGGCCGGTTGTATGAGCAGTTCTTC. Translating it yields CSARDFQREGRLYEQFF.

This clonotype was recorded at least ten times. The V gene is TRBV7-9, the J gene TRBJ2-7, with D perhaps matching TRBD2 (5 bases). CDR3 size: 14 residues. Looked up from germline, CDR1 is SEHNR and CDR2 is FQNEAQ (reference sequence). V lost 1 base to trimming and J lost 0 bases, with 7 bases between them. CDR3 bases: TGTGCCAGCAGCTTAGGAGGGCTCTCCTACGAGCAGTACTTC. This translates into CASSLGGLSYEQYF.

This clonotype was recorded at least ten times. The chain is built from TRBV29-1 and TRBJ2-7, with 7 bases lining up with TRBD2. The length of the CDR3 is 13 residues. Per the germline V gene, CDR1 is SQVTM and CDR2 is ANQGSEA. J was trimmed by 2 bases and V by 2 bases; bases with no gene match: 3. CDR3 residues: CSVESGLTYEQYF. CDR3 coding DNA: TGCAGCGTTGAATCGGGACTAACCTACGAGCAGTACTTC.

The table lists this clonotype with many counts. This rearrangement joins TRBV4-2 to TRBJ1-4; 9 bases are a match to TRBD1. J gave up 5 bases and V 2 bases, and 6 bases lay outside the gene matches. Germline V gives CDR1 LGHNA, CDR2 YNFKEQ. The CDR3 runs 16 residues. The CDR3 coding sequence is TGTGCCAGCAGCCAATCTCGACAGGGGGGGAATGAAAAACTGTTTTTT. Translating gives CASSQSRQGGNEKLFF.